What follows describes a single T cell receptor (beta chain). This sample stems from a study of blood T cell repertoires in COVID-19. About the study: The origin of the acute and convalescent COVID-19 samples was the United States, Italy and Spain. Sample material is recorded as cDNA or gDNA derived from T cells, B-cell-depleted T cells, or PBMCs.

Original data processing: Estimates of nucleated cell counts were drawn from the amplification of reference gene primers. Sequencing used immunoSEQ multiplex PCR; TCRdb keeps in-frame clones, though not all of them. Clonal size and the V and J genes are those of that table, whereas D and trimming came from the DNA. In the table there are about 200,000 clones, about 88% of which are singletons. V lost 0 bases and J 3 bases, leaving 16 bases between the germline ends. Germline-derived CDR1 and CDR2 are SGHAT and FQNNGV. This CDR3 region has 17 residues. Sequenced material: peripheral blood. This clonotype was obtained from a man between 18 and 29 years old with active or convalescent COVID-19. The chain uses TRBV11-2 and TRBJ2-3, with a tentative D call TRBD2 (5 bases). The CDR3 sequence: CASSLDLGPLGTDTQYF. CDR3 in DNA: TGTGCCAGCAGCTTAGATTTGGGCCCACTAGGGACAGATACGCAGTATTTT.